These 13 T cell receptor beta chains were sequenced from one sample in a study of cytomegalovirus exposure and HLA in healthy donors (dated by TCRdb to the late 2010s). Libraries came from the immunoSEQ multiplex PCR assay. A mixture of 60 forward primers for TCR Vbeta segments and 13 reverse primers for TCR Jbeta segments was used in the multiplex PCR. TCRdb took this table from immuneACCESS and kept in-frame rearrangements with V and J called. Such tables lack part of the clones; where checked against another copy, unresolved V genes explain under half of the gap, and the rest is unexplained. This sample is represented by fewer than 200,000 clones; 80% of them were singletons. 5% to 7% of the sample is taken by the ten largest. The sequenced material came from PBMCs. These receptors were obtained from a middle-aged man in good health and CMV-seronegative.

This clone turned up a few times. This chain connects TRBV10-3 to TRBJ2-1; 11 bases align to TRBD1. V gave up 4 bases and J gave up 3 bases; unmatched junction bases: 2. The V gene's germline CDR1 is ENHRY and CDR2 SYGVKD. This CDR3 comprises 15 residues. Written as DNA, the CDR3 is TGTGCCATCAGTGGGGGACAGGGGGTCTACAATGAGCAGTTCTTC. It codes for CAISGGQGVYNEQFF.

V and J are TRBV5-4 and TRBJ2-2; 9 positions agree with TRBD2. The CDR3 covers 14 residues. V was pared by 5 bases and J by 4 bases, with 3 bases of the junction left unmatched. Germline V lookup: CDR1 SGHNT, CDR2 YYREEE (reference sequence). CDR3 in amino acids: CASRLAGVTGELFF. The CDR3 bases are TGTGCCAGCAGATTAGCGGGAGTCACCGGGGAGCTGTTTTTT.

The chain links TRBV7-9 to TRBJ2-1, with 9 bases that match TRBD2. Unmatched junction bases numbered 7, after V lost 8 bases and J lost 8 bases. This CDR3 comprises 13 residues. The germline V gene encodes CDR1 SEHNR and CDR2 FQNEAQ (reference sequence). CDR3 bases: TGTGCCAGCGTCCCAGCGGGAGGCGATGAGCAGTTCTTC. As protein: CASVPAGGDEQFF.

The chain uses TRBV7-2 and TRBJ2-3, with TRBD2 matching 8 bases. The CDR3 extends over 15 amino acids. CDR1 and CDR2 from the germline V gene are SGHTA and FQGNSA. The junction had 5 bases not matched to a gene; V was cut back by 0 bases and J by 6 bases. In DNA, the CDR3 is TGTGCCAGCAGCTTAGCGAGCCCGGGAGGGGATACGCAGTATTTT. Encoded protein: CASSLASPGGDTQYF.

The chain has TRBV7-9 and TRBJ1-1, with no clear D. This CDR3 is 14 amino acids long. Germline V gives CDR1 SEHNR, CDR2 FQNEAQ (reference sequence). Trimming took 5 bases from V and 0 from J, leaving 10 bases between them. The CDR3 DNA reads TGTGCCAGCAGCCCCATCCCCATGAACACTGAAGCTTTCTTT. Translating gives CASSPIPMNTEAFF.

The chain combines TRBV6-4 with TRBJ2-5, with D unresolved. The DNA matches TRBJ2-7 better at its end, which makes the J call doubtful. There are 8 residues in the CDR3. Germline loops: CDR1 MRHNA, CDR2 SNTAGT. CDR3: CARYEQYF. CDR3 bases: TGTGCCAGATACGAGCAGTACTTC.

CDR3 amino acids: CATSAFDEKLFF. The CDR3 nucleotides read TGTGCCACCTCAGCGTTTGACGAAAAACTGTTTTTT. V usage is TRBV15 and J usage is TRBJ1-4; D gene uncertain. The CDR3 runs to 12 residues. Trimming pared 8 bases from V and 8 bases from J, leaving 12 bases between. The germline V gene encodes CDR1 LNHNV and CDR2 YYDKDF (reference sequence).

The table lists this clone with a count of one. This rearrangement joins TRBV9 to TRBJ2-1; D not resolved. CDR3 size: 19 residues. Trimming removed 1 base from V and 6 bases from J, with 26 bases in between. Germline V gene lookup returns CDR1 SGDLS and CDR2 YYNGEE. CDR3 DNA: TGTGCCAGCAGCGTACCAAACCACACACCGGTGGTAGCCGGCAATGAGCAGTTCTTC. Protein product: CASSVPNHTPVVAGNEQFF.

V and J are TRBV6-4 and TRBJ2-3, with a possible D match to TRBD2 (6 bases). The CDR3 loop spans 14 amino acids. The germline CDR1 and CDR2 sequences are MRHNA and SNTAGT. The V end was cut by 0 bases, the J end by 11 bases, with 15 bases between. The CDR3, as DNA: TGTGCCAGCAGTGACTCGGTTCGCGGGGCGGGGCAGTATTTT. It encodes CASSDSVRGAGQYF.

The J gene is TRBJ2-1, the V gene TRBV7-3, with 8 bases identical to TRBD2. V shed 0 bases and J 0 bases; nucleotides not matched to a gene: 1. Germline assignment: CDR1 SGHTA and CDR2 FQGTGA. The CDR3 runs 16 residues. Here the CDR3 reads CASSLTGRGSYNEQFF. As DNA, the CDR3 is TGTGCCAGCAGCTTAACCGGGAGGGGCTCCTACAATGAGCAGTTCTTC.

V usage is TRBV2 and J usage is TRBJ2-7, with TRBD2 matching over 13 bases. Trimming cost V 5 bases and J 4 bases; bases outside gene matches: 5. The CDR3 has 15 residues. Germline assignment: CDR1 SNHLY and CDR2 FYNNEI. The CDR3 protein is CASSLWTSGSYEQYF. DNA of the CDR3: TGTGCCAGCAGTCTCTGGACTAGCGGGAGTTACGAGCAGTACTTC.

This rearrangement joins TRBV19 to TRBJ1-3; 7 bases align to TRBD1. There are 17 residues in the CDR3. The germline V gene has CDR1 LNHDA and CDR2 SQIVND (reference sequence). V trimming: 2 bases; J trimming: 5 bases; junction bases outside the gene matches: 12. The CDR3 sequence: CASSIKRWDSGRNTIYF. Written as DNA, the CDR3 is TGTGCCAGTAGTATAAAGAGGTGGGACAGTGGCCGAAACACCATATATTTT.

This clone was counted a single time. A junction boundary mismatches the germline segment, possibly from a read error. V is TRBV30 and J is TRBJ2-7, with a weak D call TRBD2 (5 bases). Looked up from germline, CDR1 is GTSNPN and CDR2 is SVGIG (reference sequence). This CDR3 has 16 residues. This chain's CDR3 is CAWSVRGATLRYEQSF. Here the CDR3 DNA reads TGTGCCTGGAGTGTACGGGGAGCCACCCTGAGGTACGAGCAGTCCTTC.